These 15 T cell receptor beta chains were all obtained from the same sample, sequenced in a study of T cell repertoires in cytomegalovirus infection. These receptors have no identified antigens. TCRdb analysed the reads with MiXCR anew, one entry per CDR3 protein. This table has more than 95,000 distinct CDR3 sequences, more than 25% appearing once. The sequenced sample was CD8+ T cells from cultured PBMCs, obtained from culture after CMV antigen stimulation. The receptors derive from a human donor in good health (CMV status not recorded). Some clones in this sample may be carry-over from other donors' samples.

The V call is TRBV6-2 or TRBV6-3, the J call TRBJ2-7, with D possibly being TRBD1 (5 bases). The V end was cut by 6 bases, the J end by 2 bases, with 20 bases between. CDR3 length: 16 amino acids. Germline assignment: CDR1 MNHEY and CDR2 SVGEGT. Here the CDR3 reads CASSLVGRTPTYEQYF. CDR3 bases: TGTGCCAGCAGCCTCGTAGGCAGGACACCGACCTACGAGCAGTACTTC.

V and J are TRBV19 and TRBJ2-5, with D hard to call. From germline, CDR1 is LNHDA and CDR2 SQIVND (reference sequence). V was cut by 5 bases and J by 1 base, with 11 bases left in between. This CDR3 is 14 amino acids long. The CDR3 coding sequence is TGTGCCAGTAGTGAAAATACAGTCCAAGAGACCCAGTACTTC. This gives the protein CASSENTVQETQYF. The full variable domain, completed using reference TRBV19 and TRBJ2-5, is DGGITQSPKYLFRKEGQNVTLSCEQNLNHDAMYWYRQDPGQGLRLIYYSQIVNDFQKGDIAEGYSVSREKKESFPLTVTSAQKNPTAFYLCASSENTVQETQYFGPGTRLLVL.

The CDR3 DNA follows: TGTGCCAGCAGTCAGACCTCCTACGAGCAGTACTTC. Its protein product is CASSQTSYEQYF. The rearrangement uses TRBV12-3 or TRBV12-4 and TRBJ2-7; no clear D gene. The germline V and J ends were trimmed by 5 bases and 0 bases, with 5 bases remaining between them. CDR3 size: 12 residues.

The sample holds a few counts of this clonotype. The chain is built from TRBV7-8 and TRBJ1-5; unclear D gene. Trimming took off 2 bases at V and 6 bases at J, with 17 bases between the two ends. Germline CDR1 reads SGHVS; CDR2 reads FQNEAQ. The CDR3 runs 16 residues. CDR3 in amino acids: CASSLTKHRATQPQHF. CDR3 coding DNA: TGTGCCAGCAGCTTAACAAAACACCGGGCGACTCAGCCCCAGCATTTT.

The chain couples TRBV7-2 to TRBJ2-1, with 7 bases identical to TRBD2. The germline V gene has CDR1 SGHTA and CDR2 FQGNSA. Trimming took 5 bases from V and 6 from J; bases not matched to a gene: 13. The CDR3 loop spans 16 amino acids. Written as DNA, the CDR3 is TGTGCCAGCAGCCCAGTAGCGGGCCTCCTTATCAATGAGCAGTTCTTC. The encoded protein is CASSPVAGLLINEQFF.

The genes are TRBV29-1 and TRBJ2-7; 9 bases line up with TRBD1. The J segment lost 3 bases and the V segment lost 7 bases, leaving 7 bases of the junction unmatched. This CDR3 region has 13 residues. The germline V gene has CDR1 SQVTM and CDR2 ANQGSEA. The CDR3 coding sequence is TGCAGCGCTTGGACAGGGGCGCGCTACGAGCAGTACTTC. The encoded protein is CSAWTGARYEQYF.

There are a few counts of this clonotype. V and J are TRBV7-2 and TRBJ1-1; 7 positions match TRBD1. Germline assignment: CDR1 SGHTA and CDR2 FQGNSA. The length of the CDR3 is 13 residues. The V and J ends lost 5 bases and 3 bases, in that order; junction bases with no gene match: 3. Here the CDR3 DNA reads TGTGCCAGCAGCCGACAGGGTTACACTGAAGCTTTCTTT. This codes for CASSRQGYTEAFF.

This chain connects TRBV2 to TRBJ1-1; 8 positions agree with TRBD1. The V and J ends lost 2 bases and 6 bases, in that order; junction bases with no gene match: 8. Germline CDR1 is SNHLY and CDR2 is FYNNEI. This CDR3 contains 15 residues. The DNA for the CDR3 is TGTGCCAGCAGTGAAATAACAGGGGGAGAGGCTGAAGCTTTCTTT. Residues: CASSEITGGEAEAFF.

This clonotype has more than one count but fewer than ten. The J gene is TRBJ2-7, the V gene TRBV7-9; 7 bases align to TRBD1. The length of the CDR3 is 15 residues. Germline V gene data show CDR1 as SEHNR and CDR2 as FQNEAQ (reference sequence). V shed 0 bases and J 0 bases; nucleotides not matched to a gene: 2. CDR3 coding DNA: TGTGCCAGCAGCTTAGCGGGACAGCACTCCTACGAGCAGTACTTC. Translating it yields CASSLAGQHSYEQYF.

This clonotype was seen only a few times. The CDR3 spells CASSWEGQGPYEQYF. CDR3 bases: TGTGCCAGCAGCTGGGAGGGGCAGGGGCCCTACGAGCAGTACTTC. This chain uses TRBV11-2 with TRBJ2-7; a weak D match, TRBD2 (7 bases). Trimming shortened V by 4 bases and J by 2 bases, and 15 bases separated the two germline ends. This CDR3 is built from 15 residues. CDR1 and CDR2 from the germline V gene are SGHAT and FQNNGV.

In DNA, the CDR3 is TGTGCCAGCAGCCCCGAGCCAGGCCACGAGCAGTACTTC. Its protein product is CASSPEPGHEQYF. The J gene is TRBJ2-7, the V gene TRBV7-9; D unclear. The V end lost 5 bases, the J end lost 5 bases, and 13 bases lay between the germline ends. This CDR3 comprises 13 residues. CDR1 and CDR2 from the germline V gene are SEHNR and FQNEAQ (reference sequence).

This rearrangement joins TRBV2 to TRBJ1-5; TRBD1 might be the D (6 bases). Trimming stripped 8 bases from V and 5 bases from J, with 19 bases between. Looked up from germline, CDR1 is SNHLY and CDR2 is FYNNEI. The CDR3 spans 15 residues. For the CDR3, the DNA is TGTGCCAGCGGGGGCGGACAGCTCGGTTATCAGCCCCAGCATTTT. This translates into CASGGGQLGYQPQHF.

This clonotype was seen a few times. The genes are TRBV19 and TRBJ1-5; tentatively, D is TRBD1 (5 bases). Trimming pared 3 bases from V and 1 base from J, leaving 10 bases between. This CDR3 region has 15 residues. Per germline, CDR1 LNHDA and CDR2 SQIVND (reference sequence). The CDR3 DNA sequence: TGTGCCAGTAGTATGCAGGGACCAAGCAATCAGCCCCAGCATTTT. Residues: CASSMQGPSNQPQHF.

This clonotype was seen a handful of times. The rearrangement joins TRBV7-9 to TRBJ1-2, with D perhaps TRBD1 (6 bases). Looked up from germline, CDR1 is SEHNR and CDR2 is FQNEAQ (reference sequence). Trimming took off 10 bases at V and 14 bases at J, with 26 bases between the two ends. There are 13 residues in the CDR3. The CDR3 DNA reads as TGTGCCACCAAGCTTACCACCCTGACAGGCGAGACCTTC. This codes for CATKLTTLTGETF.

V gene TRBV7-8 combines with J gene TRBJ2-5, with no clear D. Germline values: CDR1 SGHVS, CDR2 FQNEAQ. Trimming left V 3 bases short and J 0 bases short, with 5 bases between. The CDR3 spans 13 residues. This chain's CDR3 is CASSLTYQETQYF. CDR3 bases: TGTGCCAGCAGCTTGACTTACCAAGAGACCCAGTACTTC.